The clone carrying this T cell receptor beta chain was seen only a few times. Its antigen is currently unknown. Attached unique molecular identifiers marked individual cDNA molecules. TCRdb reprocessed the 5' RACE reads via MiXCR and lists one record per CDR3 protein. Among just under 60,000 distinct CDR3 sequences listed, approximately 9% were seen once. This specimen belongs to a study of early T cells in non-severe SARS-CoV-2 infection. Background on the study: Unpaired chains resulted from sequencing bulk RNA of unsorted whole blood.

Study observations and caveats: The VDJdb matching leaned toward anti-spike CD8 responses and overlooked private and CD4 specificities.

The germline CDR1 and CDR2 sequences are MNHEY and SVGAGI. The CDR3 runs to 15 residues. V was trimmed by 0 bases and J by 3 bases, leaving 12 bases between them. Sequencing was carried out using whole blood. The J gene is TRBJ2-7, the V gene TRBV6-5; the D gene could be TRBD1 or TRBD2 (5 bases each). The source is an adult who was a healthcare worker with PCR-confirmed SARS-CoV-2 infection or an uninfected control (not recorded which). This CDR3 reads CASSYSGVGGYEQYF. The CDR3 region has the DNA TGTGCCAGCAGTTACTCGGGGGTGGGTGGCTACGAGCAGTACTTC.